Below are 12 T cell receptor beta chains sequenced from a single sample in a study of response to subunit inactivated influenza vaccine. Via MiXCR, TCRdb re-called the RT-PCR reads, giving one row per CDR3 protein. Counted here are 650,000 to 800,000 distinct CDR3 sequences, approximately 14% occurring once; the ten biggest clones make up roughly 6.4%. The material sequenced was PBMCs from blood, taken 14 to 15 days before vaccination. These receptors were taken from a man between 45 and 60 years old who received an inactivated influenza vaccine.

J is TRBJ2-3 and V is TRBV11-2; 7 bases are shared with TRBD2. Germline V lookup: CDR1 SGHAT, CDR2 FQNNGV. The CDR3 extends over 16 amino acids. J lost 5 bases, V lost 4 bases, and 12 bases had no gene match. CDR3 sequence: CASSSHLAEKGDTQYF. The CDR3 nucleotides are TGTGCCAGCAGCTCCCATCTAGCGGAGAAAGGAGATACGCAGTATTTT.

In its sample, this clonotype was seen a few times. The rearrangement joins TRBV27 to TRBJ1-2; 7 bases map to TRBD1. J lost 3 bases, V lost 6 bases, and 4 bases had no gene match. CDR1 and CDR2 (germline): MNHEY, SMNVEV (reference sequence). The CDR3 runs to 13 residues. CDR3 DNA sequence: TGTGCCAGCAGGGACAGGACAGACTATGGCTACACCTTC. It is translated as CASRDRTDYGYTF.

This clonotype was observed many times. The CDR3, as DNA: TGTGCCAGCAGCCCGGGACAGTTAAAAGAGACCCAGTACTTC. This gives the protein CASSPGQLKETQYF. This chain links TRBV9 with TRBJ2-5; 7 nucleotides line up with TRBD1. Looked up from germline, CDR1 is SGDLS and CDR2 is YYNGEE. This CDR3 is 14 amino acids long. Unmatched junction bases numbered 6, after V lost 4 bases and J lost 3 bases.

V usage is TRBV5-6 and J usage is TRBJ2-3; TRBD2 matches at 10 bases. The CDR3 contains 15 residues. CDR1 SGHDT and CDR2 YYEEEE come from the germline V gene. The junction had 6 bases not matched to a gene; V was cut back by 5 bases and J by 3 bases. The CDR3 DNA reads as TGTGCCAGCAGTTATACTAGCGGGATAACAGATACGCAGTATTTT. Translating gives CASSYTSGITDTQYF.

At least ten counts were recorded for this clonotype. The chain links TRBV29-1 to TRBJ2-7; D might be TRBD2 (6 bases). V lost 2 bases and J lost 2, with 19 bases in between. Germline V gene sequence: CDR1 SQVTM, CDR2 ANQGSEA. There are 16 residues in the CDR3. The CDR3 DNA reads TGCAGCGTTGAATTTGCGGGACGTCCGAACCCCTACGAGCAGTACTTC. Its protein is CSVEFAGRPNPYEQYF.

The rearrangement links TRBV4-3 to TRBJ2-2, with 7 bases fitting TRBD2. The CDR3 runs 13 residues. CDR1 and CDR2 from the germline V gene are LGHNA and YSLEER. J lost 1 base, V lost 11 bases, and 4 bases had no gene match. The CDR3 protein is CAVGGMNTGELFF. For the CDR3, the DNA is TGCGCCGTCGGGGGGATGAACACCGGGGAGCTGTTTTTT.

The chain carries TRBV20-1 and TRBJ2-7; D is unclear. The germline gives CDR1 DFQATT, CDR2 SNEGSKA (reference sequence). The CDR3 spans 13 residues. Trimming took off 1 base at V and 7 bases at J, with 14 bases between the two ends. The CDR3 is CSARVGPAEEQYF. DNA for the CDR3: TGCAGTGCTAGAGTCGGGCCCGCCGAGGAGCAGTACTTC.

The genes are TRBV6-5 and TRBJ1-1, with D tentatively TRBD1 (6 bases). The V and J ends lost 8 bases and 2 bases respectively, with 18 bases between them. The CDR3 sequence is 15 residues long. Germline CDR1 and CDR2: MNHEY and SVGAGI. CDR3 loop: CASVSPLQGNTEAFF. The CDR3 region has the DNA TGTGCCAGCGTTTCTCCTTTACAGGGAAACACTGAAGCTTTCTTT.

This chain links TRBV9 with TRBJ2-1; 7 bases align to TRBD2. The V and J ends lost 0 bases and 8 bases, in that order; junction bases with no gene match: 5. Germline-derived CDR1 and CDR2 are SGDLS and YYNGEE. The CDR3 is made up of 14 amino acids. The CDR3 nucleotides are TGTGCCAGCAGCGTAGGCGGGGGAGGATATGAGCAGTTCTTC. It codes for CASSVGGGGYEQFF.

The chain joins TRBV1 to TRBJ2-3; the table's D call of TRBD2 was not tested on the DNA. TRBV1 is a listed pseudogene. This CDR3 has 15 amino acids. Here the CDR3 reads CTSSRTGLPTDTQYF. The CDR3, as DNA: TGTACCAGCAGCCGAACAGGACTACCCACAGATACGCAGTATTTT.

This clonotype was picked up many times. A read error may produce the germline difference seen at one junction end. CDR3 nucleotide sequence: TGCAGTGCAAGAGATCTTAGACTAGCCGAGAGGAATGAGCAGTTCTTC. Protein sequence: CSARDLRLAERNEQFF. The chain joins TRBV20-1 to TRBJ2-1, with 7 bases that match TRBD2. The germline V gene encodes CDR1 DFQATT and CDR2 SNEGSKA (reference sequence). The CDR3 length is 16 residues.

The J gene is TRBJ2-7, the V gene TRBV12-3 or TRBV12-4, with D tentatively TRBD1 (5 bases). V lost 3 bases to trimming and J lost 5 bases, with 14 bases between them. The CDR3 contains 14 residues. CDR3 bases: TGTGCCAGCAGTTTTTTGGGTAAAGGGGACGAGCAGTACTTC. It yields the protein CASSFLGKGDEQYF.